The TCR beta chain under discussion was sequenced for a study of identical twins. Study results and caveats: Out-of-frame beta sequences exhibited a weaker degree of excess twin sharing.

CDR3 size: 10 residues. Trimming left V 5 bases short and J 10 bases short, with 6 bases between. Germline CDR1 reads SNHLY; CDR2 reads FYNNEI. This clonotype was found a few times. Its target is unknown. Template switching added a universal primer binding site, and final cDNA carried unique molecular identifiers. TCRdb recomputed calls from the 5' RACE reads with MiXCR, one row per CDR3 protein. The data show about 330,000 distinct CDR3 sequences, 12% seen once. This sample was shared with a second study, whose subject was yellow fever vaccine responses in identical twins.

Material: CD8+ T cells sorted from blood. The chain combines TRBV2 with TRBJ2-1; D not resolved. The sequence was collected from a woman in her late teens or twenties in good health. CDR3 region: CASSSLEQFF. The CDR3, as DNA: TGTGCCAGCAGTTCCCTGGAGCAGTTCTTC.